The T cell receptor beta chain under discussion was sequenced for a study of CXCR3-negative and CXCR3-positive naive CD8 T cells. Study-wide findings and caveats: The study found CXCR3 expression partially decreased after cryopreservation and ran most assays on fresh PBMCs. A higher hydrophobicity marked the TRB CDR3s of CXCR3-positive naive cells versus CXCR3-negative naive cells. TRBV-TRBJ usage was similar across naive CXCR3 subsets but distinct in memory cells. Naive subsets were similarly diverse, while memory CD8+ repertoires were much less diverse.

Among CD8+ T cells, naive ones were CD45RO-CCR7+CD27+CD95-. All TRB cDNA libraries came from 5' RACE performed with UMI labels. From its re-call of the 5' RACE reads, TCRdb lists each CDR3 protein once, without DNA. Its clone listing holds fewer than 65,000 distinct CDR3 sequences. The CDR3 covers 18 residues. Germline CDR1 and CDR2: SGHAT and FQNNGV. Comment on this clonotype: The antigen remains unidentified.

This chain uses TRBV11-2 with TRBJ2-3. The TCR originated in a human donor in good health. Some clones in this sample may be carry-over from other donors' samples. Sequencing was carried out using naive CXCR3+ CD8+ T cells from blood. The subset here: CD45RO-CCR7+CD27+CD95- naive CD8+ T cells expressing CXCR3 (TNR3+). This CDR3 reads CASSRTSMVYGSTDTQYF.